This T cell receptor (beta chain) was sequenced for a study of shared clonotypes between healthy human individuals. Background on the study: Each donor's CD4 naive and CD4 memory cells filled three plates apiece, CD8 naive two, and CD8 memory one.

TCRdb's copy holds only in-frame clones and misses some; the assay was immunoSEQ multiplex PCR. The sample carries nearly 1 million clones, roughly 72% recorded once. CDR1 is SGHRS and CDR2 is YFSETQ in the germline V gene. V lost 4 bases to trimming and J lost 5 bases; unmatched junction nucleotides: 5. This CDR3 is 16 amino acids long. Sequenced: memory CD4+ T cells sorted from blood. Subset denoted: CD45RA-negative fraction. V is TRBV5-1 and J is TRBJ2-3, with TRBD2 identical over 15 bases. This receptor was identified in a man aged 18 to 29 in good health. The CDR3 bases are TGCGCCAGCAGCCCGAAGGGACTAGCGGGAGGAGATACGCAGTATTTT. This sequence encodes CASSPKGLAGGDTQYF.